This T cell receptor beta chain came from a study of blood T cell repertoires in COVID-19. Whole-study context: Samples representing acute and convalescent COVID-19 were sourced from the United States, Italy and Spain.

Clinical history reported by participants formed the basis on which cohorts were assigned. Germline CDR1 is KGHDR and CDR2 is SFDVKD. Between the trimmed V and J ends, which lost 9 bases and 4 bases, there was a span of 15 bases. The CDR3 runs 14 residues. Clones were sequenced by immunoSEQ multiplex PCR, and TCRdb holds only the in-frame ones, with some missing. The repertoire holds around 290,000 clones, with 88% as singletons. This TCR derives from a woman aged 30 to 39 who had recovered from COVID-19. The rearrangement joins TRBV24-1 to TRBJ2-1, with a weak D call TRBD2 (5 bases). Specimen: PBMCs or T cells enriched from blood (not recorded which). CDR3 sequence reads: CATGSGITYNEQFF. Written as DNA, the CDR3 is TGTGCCACCGGGTCCGGGATCACGTACAATGAGCAGTTCTTC.